These 2 T cell receptor beta chains were all obtained from the same sample, sequenced in a study of shared clonotypes between healthy human individuals. Measured with immunoSEQ multiplex PCR; TCRdb has only the in-frame clones, and not every one. The table shows 2 million to 3 million clones, with 93% occurring only once. The sample comprised naive CD4+ T cells from PBMCs. Subset specified: CD45RA+ positively selected. These receptors came from a man younger than 35 in good health. Some clones in this sample may be carry-over from other donors' samples.

The V call is TRBV6-4, the J call TRBJ1-2, with D possibly matching TRBD1 (6 bases). The CDR3 loop spans 14 amino acids. V gave up 5 bases and J gave up 0 bases, with 10 bases separating them. Germline CDR1 is MRHNA and CDR2 is SNTAGT. For the CDR3, the DNA is TGTGCCAGCAGTCCGGACAGATCTAACTATGGCTACACCTTC. It yields the protein CASSPDRSNYGYTF.

The rearrangement uses TRBV6-5 and TRBJ1-4; unclear D gene. Trimming left V 3 bases short and J 0 bases short, with 5 bases between. CDR3 size: 14 residues. The germline V gene has CDR1 MNHEY and CDR2 SVGAGI. CDR3: CASSYGSTNEKLFF. As DNA, the CDR3 is TGTGCCAGCAGTTATGGTTCAACTAATGAAAAACTGTTTTTT.